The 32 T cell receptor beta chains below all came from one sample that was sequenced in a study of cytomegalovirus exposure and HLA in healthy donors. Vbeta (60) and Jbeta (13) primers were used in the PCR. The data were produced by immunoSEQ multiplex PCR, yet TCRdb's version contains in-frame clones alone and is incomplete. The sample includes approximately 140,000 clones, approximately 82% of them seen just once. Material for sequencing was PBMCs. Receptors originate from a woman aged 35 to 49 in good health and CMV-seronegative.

The CDR3 region is CASSSGGSNEKLFF. The CDR3 nucleotides read TGTGCCAGCAGCAGCGGGGGGTCTAATGAAAAACTGTTTTTT. The gene calls are TRBV6-6 and TRBJ1-4; D possibly corresponds to TRBD1 (5 bases). The CDR3 runs 14 residues. Germline-derived CDR1 and CDR2 are MNHNY and SVGAGI (reference sequence). V was cut by 6 bases and J by 3 bases, with 11 bases left in between.

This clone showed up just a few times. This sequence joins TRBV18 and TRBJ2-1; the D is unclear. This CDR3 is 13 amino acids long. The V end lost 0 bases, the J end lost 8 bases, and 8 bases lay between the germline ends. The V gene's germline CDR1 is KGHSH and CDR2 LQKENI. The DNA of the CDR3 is TGTGCCAGCTCACCACCGGGCCTTGATGAGCAGTTCTTC. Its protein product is CASSPPGLDEQFF.

DNA for the CDR3: TGTGCCAGCAGCTCCCACCAGGGTAAGAGCTCCTACGAGCAGTACTTC. This sequence encodes CASSSHQGKSSYEQYF. The chain links TRBV7-9 to TRBJ2-7; TRBD1 might be the D (5 bases). Germline V gene lookup returns CDR1 SEHNR and CDR2 FQNEAQ (reference sequence). There are 16 residues in the CDR3. V dropped 4 bases and J dropped 0 bases, with 16 bases sitting between them.

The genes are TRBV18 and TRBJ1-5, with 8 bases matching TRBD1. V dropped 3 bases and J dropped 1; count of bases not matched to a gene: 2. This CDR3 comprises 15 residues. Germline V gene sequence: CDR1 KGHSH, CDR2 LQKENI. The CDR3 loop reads CASSPTGESNQPQHF. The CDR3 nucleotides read TGTGCCAGCTCACCGACAGGGGAGAGCAATCAGCCCCAGCATTTT.

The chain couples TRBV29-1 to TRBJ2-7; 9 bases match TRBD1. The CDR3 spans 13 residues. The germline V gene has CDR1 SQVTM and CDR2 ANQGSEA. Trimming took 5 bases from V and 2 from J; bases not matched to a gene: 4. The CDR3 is CSVRQGGTYEQYF. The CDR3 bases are TGCAGCGTTCGACAGGGGGGGACCTACGAGCAGTACTTC.

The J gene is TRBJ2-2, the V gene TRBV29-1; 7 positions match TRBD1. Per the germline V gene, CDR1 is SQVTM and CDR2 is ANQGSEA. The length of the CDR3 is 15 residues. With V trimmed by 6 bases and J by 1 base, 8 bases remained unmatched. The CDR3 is CSVSTGTENTGELFF. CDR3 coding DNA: TGCAGCGTATCTACCGGGACAGAGAACACCGGGGAGCTGTTTTTT.

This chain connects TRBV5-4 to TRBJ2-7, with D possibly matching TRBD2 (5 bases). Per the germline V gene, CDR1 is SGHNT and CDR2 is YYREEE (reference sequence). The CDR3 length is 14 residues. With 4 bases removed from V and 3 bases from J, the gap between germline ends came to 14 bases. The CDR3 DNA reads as TGTGCCAGCAGCCCCGGCGGGCTTGGCTACGAGCAGTACTTC. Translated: CASSPGGLGYEQYF.

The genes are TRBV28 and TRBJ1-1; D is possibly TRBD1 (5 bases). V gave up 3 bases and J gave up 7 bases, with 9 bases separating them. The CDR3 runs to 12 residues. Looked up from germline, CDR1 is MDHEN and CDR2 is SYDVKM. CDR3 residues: CASSFLRGEAFF. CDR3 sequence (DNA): TGTGCCAGCAGTTTTCTTAGGGGTGAAGCTTTCTTT.

The CDR3 DNA sequence: TGTGCCAGCAGCCCCCTGACAGGTGGAAATCAGCAGTACTTC. Amino acids: CASSPLTGGNQQYF. The chain uses TRBV11-2 and TRBJ2-7, with D perhaps matching TRBD1 (6 bases). Trimming cost V 5 bases and J 8 bases, with 19 bases left between them. Germline loops: CDR1 SGHAT, CDR2 FQNNGV. The CDR3 has 14 residues. Filled out from reference TRBV11-2 and TRBJ2-7, the complete variable domain reads EAGVAQSPRYKIIEKRQSVAFWCNPISGHATLYWYQQILGQGPKLLIQFQNNGVVDDSQLPKDRFSAERLKGVDSTLKIQPAKLEDSAVYLCASSPLTGGNQQYFGPGTRLTVT.

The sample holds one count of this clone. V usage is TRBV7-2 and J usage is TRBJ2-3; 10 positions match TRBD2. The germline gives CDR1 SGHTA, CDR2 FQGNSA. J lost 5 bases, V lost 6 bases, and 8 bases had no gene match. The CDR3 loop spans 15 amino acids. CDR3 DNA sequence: TGTGCCAGCAGACAGCGGGAGGGCGGGGGAGATACGCAGTATTTT. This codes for CASRQREGGGDTQYF.

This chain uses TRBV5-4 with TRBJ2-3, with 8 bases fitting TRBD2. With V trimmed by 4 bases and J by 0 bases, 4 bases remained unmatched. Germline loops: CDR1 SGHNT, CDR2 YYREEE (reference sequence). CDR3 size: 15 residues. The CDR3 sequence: CASSLSGTSTDTQYF. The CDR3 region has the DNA TGTGCCAGCAGCCTTAGCGGGACTAGCACAGATACGCAGTATTTT.

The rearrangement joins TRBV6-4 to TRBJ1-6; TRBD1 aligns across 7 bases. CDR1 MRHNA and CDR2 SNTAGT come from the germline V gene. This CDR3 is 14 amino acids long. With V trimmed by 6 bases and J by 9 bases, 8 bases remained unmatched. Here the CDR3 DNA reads TGTGCCAGCAGACGACAGGGATCGACTTCACCCCTCCACTTT. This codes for CASRRQGSTSPLHF.

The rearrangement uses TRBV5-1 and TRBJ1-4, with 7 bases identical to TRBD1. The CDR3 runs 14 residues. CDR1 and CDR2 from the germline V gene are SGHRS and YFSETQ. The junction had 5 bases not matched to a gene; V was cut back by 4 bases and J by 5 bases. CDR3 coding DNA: TGCGCCAGCAGCCAGCGACAGGGCAATGAAAAACTGTTTTTT. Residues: CASSQRQGNEKLFF.

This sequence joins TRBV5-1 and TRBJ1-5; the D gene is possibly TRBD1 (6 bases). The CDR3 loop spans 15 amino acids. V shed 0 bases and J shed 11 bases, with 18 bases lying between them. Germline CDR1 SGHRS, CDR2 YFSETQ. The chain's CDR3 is CASSLEGGHRESQHF. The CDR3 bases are TGCGCCAGCAGCTTGGAGGGGGGGCACCGTGAGTCCCAGCATTTT. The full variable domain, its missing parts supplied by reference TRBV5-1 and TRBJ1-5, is KAGVTQTPRYLIKTRGQQVTLSCSPISGHRSVSWYQQTPGQGLQFLFEYFSETQRNKGNFPGRFSGRQFSNSRSEMNVSTLELGDSALYLCASSLEGGHRESQHFGDGTRLSIL.

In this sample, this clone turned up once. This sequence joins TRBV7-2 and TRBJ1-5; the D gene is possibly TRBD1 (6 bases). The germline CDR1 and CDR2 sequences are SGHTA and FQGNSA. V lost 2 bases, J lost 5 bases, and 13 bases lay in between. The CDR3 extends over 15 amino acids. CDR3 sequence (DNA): TGTGCCAGCAGCTTACGGCAGGGGAAGGATCAGCCCCAGCATTTT. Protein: CASSLRQGKDQPQHF. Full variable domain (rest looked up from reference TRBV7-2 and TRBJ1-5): GAGVSQSPSNKVTEKGKDVELRCDPISGHTALYWYRQSLGQGLEFLIYFQGNSAPDKSGLPSDRFSAERTGGSVSTLTIQRTQQEDSAVYLCASSLRQGKDQPQHFGDGTRLSIL.

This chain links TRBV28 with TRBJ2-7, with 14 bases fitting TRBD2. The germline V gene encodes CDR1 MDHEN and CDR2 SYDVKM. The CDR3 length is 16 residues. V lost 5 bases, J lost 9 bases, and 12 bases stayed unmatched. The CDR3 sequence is CASSRPRGLAGESQYF. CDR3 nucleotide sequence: TGTGCCAGCAGTCGACCTCGGGGACTAGCGGGAGAGTCGCAGTACTTC.

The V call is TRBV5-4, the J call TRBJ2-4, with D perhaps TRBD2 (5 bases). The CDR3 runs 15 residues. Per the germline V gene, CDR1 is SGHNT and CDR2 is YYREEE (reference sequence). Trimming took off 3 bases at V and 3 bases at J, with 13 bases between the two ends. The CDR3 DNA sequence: TGTGCCAGCAGCTCGCCGGAGGTTGGCAAAAACATTCAGTACTTC. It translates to CASSSPEVGKNIQYF.

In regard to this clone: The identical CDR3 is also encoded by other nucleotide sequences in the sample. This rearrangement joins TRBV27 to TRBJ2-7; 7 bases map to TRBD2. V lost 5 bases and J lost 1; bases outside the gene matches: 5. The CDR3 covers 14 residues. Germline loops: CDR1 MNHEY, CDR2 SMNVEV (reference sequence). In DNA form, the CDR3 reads TGTGCCAGCAGTCTGACGGGGGGATCCTACGAGCAGTACTTC. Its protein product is CASSLTGGSYEQYF.

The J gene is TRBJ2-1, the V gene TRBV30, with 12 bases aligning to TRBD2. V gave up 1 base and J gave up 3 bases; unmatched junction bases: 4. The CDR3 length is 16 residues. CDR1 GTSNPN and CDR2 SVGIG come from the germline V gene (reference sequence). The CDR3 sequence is CAWSGLAGVYYNEQFF. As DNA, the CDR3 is TGTGCCTGGAGTGGACTAGCGGGAGTCTACTACAATGAGCAGTTCTTC.

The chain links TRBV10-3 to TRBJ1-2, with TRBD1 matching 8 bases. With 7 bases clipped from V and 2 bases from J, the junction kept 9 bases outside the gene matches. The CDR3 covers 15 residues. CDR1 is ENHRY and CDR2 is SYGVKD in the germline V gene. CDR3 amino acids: CAITPDRGGNYGYTF. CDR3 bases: TGTGCCATCACCCCCGACAGGGGTGGGAACTATGGCTACACCTTC.

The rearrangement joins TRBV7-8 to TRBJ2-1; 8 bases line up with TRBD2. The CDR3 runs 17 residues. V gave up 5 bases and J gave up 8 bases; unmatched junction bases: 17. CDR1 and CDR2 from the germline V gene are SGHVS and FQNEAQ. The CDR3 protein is CASSPPGGRRDGHEQFF. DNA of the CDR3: TGTGCCAGCAGCCCTCCGGGGGGGAGGCGGGATGGTCATGAGCAGTTCTTC.

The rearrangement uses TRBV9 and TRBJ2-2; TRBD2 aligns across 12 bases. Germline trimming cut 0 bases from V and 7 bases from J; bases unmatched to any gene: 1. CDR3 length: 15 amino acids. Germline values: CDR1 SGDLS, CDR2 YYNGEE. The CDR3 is CASSVGTSGIGELFF. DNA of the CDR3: TGTGCCAGCAGCGTAGGGACTAGCGGGATCGGGGAGCTGTTTTTT.

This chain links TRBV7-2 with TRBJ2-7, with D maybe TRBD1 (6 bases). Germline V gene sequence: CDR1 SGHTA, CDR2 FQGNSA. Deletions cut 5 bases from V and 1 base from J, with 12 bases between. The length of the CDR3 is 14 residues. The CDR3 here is CASSPNTGSYEQYF. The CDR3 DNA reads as TGTGCCAGCAGCCCAAACACAGGGTCCTACGAGCAGTACTTC.

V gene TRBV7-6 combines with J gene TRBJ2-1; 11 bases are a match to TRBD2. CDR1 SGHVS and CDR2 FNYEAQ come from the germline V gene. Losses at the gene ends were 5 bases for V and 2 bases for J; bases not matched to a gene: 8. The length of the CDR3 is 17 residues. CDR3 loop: CASSLERLAGPYNEQFF. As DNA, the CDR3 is TGTGCCAGCAGCCTTGAGCGACTAGCGGGACCCTACAATGAGCAGTTCTTC.

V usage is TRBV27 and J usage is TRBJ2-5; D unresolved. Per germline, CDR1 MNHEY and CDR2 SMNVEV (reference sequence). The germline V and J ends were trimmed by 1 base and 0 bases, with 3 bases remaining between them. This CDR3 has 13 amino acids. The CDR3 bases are TGTGCCAGCAGTTTATATAACCAAGAGACCCAGTACTTC. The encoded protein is CASSLYNQETQYF.

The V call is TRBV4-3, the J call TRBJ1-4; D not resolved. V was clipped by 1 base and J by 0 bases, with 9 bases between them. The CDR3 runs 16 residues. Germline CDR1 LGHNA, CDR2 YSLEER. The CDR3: CASSQGAATTNEKLFF. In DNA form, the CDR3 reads TGCGCCAGCAGCCAAGGAGCGGCTACAACTAATGAAAAACTGTTTTTT.

The CDR3 spells CASRLSGTLVHGYTF. The CDR3 region has the DNA TGTGCCAGCAGGTTGTCGGGAACTCTCGTCCATGGCTACACCTTC. The chain employs TRBV28 and TRBJ1-2, with unresolved D. The CDR3 has 15 residues. Germline values: CDR1 MDHEN, CDR2 SYDVKM. V was trimmed by 6 bases and J by 6 bases, leaving 20 bases between them.

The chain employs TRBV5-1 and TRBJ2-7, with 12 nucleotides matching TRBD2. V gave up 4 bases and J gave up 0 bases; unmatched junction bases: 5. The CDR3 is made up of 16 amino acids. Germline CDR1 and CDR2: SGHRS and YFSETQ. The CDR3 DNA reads TGCGCCAGCAGCGCGAGACTAGCGGGAGTCTCCTACGAGCAGTACTTC. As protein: CASSARLAGVSYEQYF. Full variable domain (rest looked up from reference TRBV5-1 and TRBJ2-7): KAGVTQTPRYLIKTRGQQVTLSCSPISGHRSVSWYQQTPGQGLQFLFEYFSETQRNKGNFPGRFSGRQFSNSRSEMNVSTLELGDSALYLCASSARLAGVSYEQYFGPGTRLTVT.

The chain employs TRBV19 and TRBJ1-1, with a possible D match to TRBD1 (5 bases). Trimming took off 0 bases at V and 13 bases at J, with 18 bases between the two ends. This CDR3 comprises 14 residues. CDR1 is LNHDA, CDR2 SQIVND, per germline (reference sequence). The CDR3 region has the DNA TGTGCCAGTAGTATAGATGGGGCAGGGAAGAAGAATTTCTTT. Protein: CASSIDGAGKKNFF.

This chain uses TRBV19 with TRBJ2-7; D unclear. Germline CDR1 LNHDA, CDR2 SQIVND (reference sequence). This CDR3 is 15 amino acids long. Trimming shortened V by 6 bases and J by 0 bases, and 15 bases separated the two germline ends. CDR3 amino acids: CASSPRQMSSYEQYF. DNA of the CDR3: TGTGCCAGTAGCCCCAGACAAATGAGCTCCTACGAGCAGTACTTC.

DNA of the CDR3: TGTGCCAGCAGTTTCCGGGGTACAGATACGCAGTATTTT. This sequence encodes CASSFRGTDTQYF. The chain employs TRBV28 and TRBJ2-3, with D possibly matching TRBD2 (5 bases). From germline, CDR1 is MDHEN and CDR2 SYDVKM. The V and J ends lost 3 bases and 3 bases respectively, with 7 bases between them. This CDR3 contains 13 residues.

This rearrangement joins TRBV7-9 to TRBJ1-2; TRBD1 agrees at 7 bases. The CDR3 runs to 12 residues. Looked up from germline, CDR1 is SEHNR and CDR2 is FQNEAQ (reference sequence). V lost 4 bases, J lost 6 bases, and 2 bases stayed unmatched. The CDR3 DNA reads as TGTGCCAGCAGCTACAGGGGTGATGGCTACACCTTC. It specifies CASSYRGDGYTF.